This TCR beta chain emerged from a study of a mutant IDH1 vaccine in newly diagnosed glioma (dated by TCRdb to the early 2020s). With regard to the full study: Vaccination was initiated 4-6 weeks after radiotherapy alone, or concurrently with temozolomide cycles in the chemotherapy-containing groups. Of the 32 patients who were treated, around 62% were male and about 40% were female, and the mean age was around 41 years. Before enrollment, patients had received standard therapy of radiotherapy alone, temozolomide alone, or radiochemotherapy with temozolomide; most received the combination. The week-35 safety follow-up took place at visit V12, and the week-47 end of study took place at visit V13. Peripheral blood samples were drawn at six visits, namely V03 (baseline), V05, V07, V10, V12 and V13. For exploratory analyses, longitudinal TCRB deep sequencing was carried out in 25 treated patients wherever samples were available.

Library preparation employed the immunoSEQ multiplex PCR assay. Following the manufacturer's protocol, the hsTCRB Kit was used to amplify rearranged TCR beta chain sequences. Sequencing of TCRB libraries was carried out on an Illumina MiSeq. Per the original workflow: The kit vendor's proprietary platform handled demultiplexing, trimming and gene mapping. TCRdb retrieved this table from immuneACCESS and kept in-frame rearrangements only. Not all clones are present; in checked studies, unresolved V genes account for under half, and no reason is known for the remainder. V and J calls and clone size are given by that table; D and trimming were obtained from the DNA. The sample table holds some 42,000 clones, of which approximately 80% were seen once. Under 6% of the sample is in the top ten clones. Points on this clone: The antigen this receptor binds is unknown. The input lacks base qualities; no much larger clone sits a single base away.

The time point label for this specimen denotes: week 35, safety follow-up. Each vaccine dose was 300 ug of a 20-mer mutant IDH1 peptide in Montanide, given subcutaneously with topical imiquimod. Across visits V03 through V10, patients got a total of eight vaccinations, given in weeks 1, 3, 5, 7, 11, 15, 19 and 23. The donors had newly diagnosed IDH1-mutant astrocytomas of WHO grade 3 or 4 that showed loss of nuclear ATRX. The samples were drawn from NOA16, a multicentre, single-arm, open-label phase I trial in Germany that tested a mutant IDH1 peptide vaccine in humans for the first time. The DNeasy Blood and Tissue Kit was used to extract genomic DNA from EDTA blood for TCRB sequencing. The V end loses 0 bases and the J end loses 4 bases, and a stretch of 10 bases separates them. For CDR1 and CDR2, the germline V gene lists SGHRS and YFSETQ. Inclusive of the bounding cysteine and phenylalanine, the CDR3 is 14 residues long. The sequence is cut down to CDR3 DNA, 42 bases in frame from base 1.

Findings and caveats that apply to the study as a whole: The authors stated that sample limitations prevented analyses of patient blood samples from being reproduced. Pseudoprogression appeared unrelated to alterations in the top peripheral T cell clonotypes detected by TCRB sequencing. Across multiple MHC alleles, vaccine-induced immune responses were seen in around 94% of patients. PBMC samples for TCRB deep sequencing were selected based on availability.

This receptor was obtained from a woman aged 45-60 years with glioma. The sequence links TRBV5-1 to TRBJ1-1; the best D guess is TRBD1, with 5 bases matching. Here the sequenced sample was PBMCs, taken from a glioma patient whose treatment included an IDH1 peptide vaccine. The nucleotide sequence is given as TGCGCCAGCAGCTTGGAAGGGGTCGGCACTGAAGCTTTCTTT. Its protein product is CASSLEGVGTEAFF.